This note documents a single T cell receptor (beta chain) sequence. The antigen is not known. These data belong to a study of T cells expressing NK-cell markers. Across the whole study: Of eight sequenced donors, seven were HCMV-seropositive and one HCMV-seronegative. Study observations and caveats: What remained unclear was the HCMV specificity of expanded NKG2C+ T cell clones. CD8+ T cells in roughly six donors included dominant NKG2C+ clonotypes at roughly 1.0-7.5%.

5'RACE template switching built TCR beta cDNA with unique molecular identifiers. TCRdb reprocessed the 5' RACE reads, keeping one entry per CDR3 protein, no DNA. Its listing shows 6,500 to 10,000 distinct CDR3 sequences. This sequence was found in a man between 18 and 29 years old in good health. The sequenced material came from blood T cells: a sorted CD56 or NKG2C T cell subset, CD4+ or CD8+ T cells, or bulk PBMC T cells (not recorded which).

The CDR3 is CASSPRQGHETQYF. V is TRBV5-1 and J is TRBJ2-5; no DNA is available, so the TRBD1 call from TCRdb remains unchecked. This CDR3 comprises 14 residues. Looked up from germline, CDR1 is SGHRS and CDR2 is YFSETQ. The entire variable domain, with the rest obtained from reference TRBV5-1 and TRBJ2-5, is as follows: KAGVTQTPRYLIKTRGQQVTLSCSPISGHRSVSWYQQTPGQGLQFLFEYFSETQRNKGNFPGRFSGRQFSNSRSEMNVSTLELGDSALYLCASSPRQGHETQYFGPGTRLLVL.